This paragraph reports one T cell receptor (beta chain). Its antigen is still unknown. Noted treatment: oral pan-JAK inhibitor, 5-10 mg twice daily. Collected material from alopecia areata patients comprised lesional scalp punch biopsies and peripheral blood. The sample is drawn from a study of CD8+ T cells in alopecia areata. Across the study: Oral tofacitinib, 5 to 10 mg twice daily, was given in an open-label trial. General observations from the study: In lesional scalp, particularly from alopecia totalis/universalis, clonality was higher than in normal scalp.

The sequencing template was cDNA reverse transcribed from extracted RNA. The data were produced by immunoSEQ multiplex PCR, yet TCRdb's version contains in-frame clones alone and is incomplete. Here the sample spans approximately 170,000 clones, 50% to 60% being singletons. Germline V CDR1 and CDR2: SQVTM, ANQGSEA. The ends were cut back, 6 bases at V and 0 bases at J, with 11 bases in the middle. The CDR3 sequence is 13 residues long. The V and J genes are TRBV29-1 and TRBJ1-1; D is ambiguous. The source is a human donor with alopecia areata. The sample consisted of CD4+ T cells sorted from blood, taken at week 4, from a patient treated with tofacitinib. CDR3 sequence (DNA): TGCAGCGTGGAGACACGGCTGAACACTGAAGCTTTCTTT. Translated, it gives CSVETRLNTEAFF.